This paragraph covers one T cell receptor (beta chain) sequence. What it binds is unknown. CDR3 length: 14 residues. V was pared by 3 bases and J by 5 bases, with 2 bases of the junction left unmatched. Germline loops: CDR1 SNHLY, CDR2 FYNNEI. This sample is part of a study of T cells in Graves' hyperthyroidism and ophthalmopathy. On the study more broadly: At initial diagnosis, before any treatment had begun, peripheral blood was obtained.

Broader study findings: A model of 13 V-J features distinguished ophthalmopathy from stable hyperthyroidism. Most clonotypes expanded in thyroid above 0.001 were likewise present in blood.

The definition of stable Graves' hyperthyroidism was no ophthalmopathy progression within 18 months. Amplified TCR beta CDR3 regions derived from RNA transcripts. HTBI primers drove first-round RT-PCR of the TCR CDR3. TCRdb ran MiXCR on the multiplex PCR reads and lists one entry per CDR3 protein. This repertoire shows 340,000 or so distinct CDR3 sequences, around a sixth found once; its top ten account for roughly a third. Material for sequencing was blood. The TCR was taken from a young man with Graves' hyperthyroidism. The V and J genes are TRBV2 and TRBJ1-4; 8 bases match TRBD1. The CDR3 loop is CASSDRTGNEKLFF. In DNA form, the CDR3 reads TGTGCCAGCAGTGATAGGACAGGGAATGAAAAACTGTTTTTT. The variable domain in full, completed from reference TRBV2 and TRBJ1-4, reads EPEVTQTPSHQVTQMGQEVILRCVPISNHLYFYWYRQILGQKVEFLVSFYNNEISEKSEIFDDQFSVERPDGSNFTLKIRSTKLEDSAMYFCASSDRTGNEKLFFGSGTQLSVL.